Below are 21 T cell receptor beta chains sequenced from a single sample in a study of Graves' ophthalmopathy and Graves' hyperthyroidism. RNA served as the template for amplifying TCR beta CDR3 regions. First-round RT-PCR with HTBI primers preceded a second-round multiplex PCR. From the multiplex PCR reads, TCRdb called clonotypes with MiXCR, one entry per CDR3 protein. The sample lists about 400,000 distinct CDR3 sequences; around 18% were seen once. Sequencing input: peripheral blood. The receptors here all came from a young woman with Graves' ophthalmopathy.

This clonotype was recorded at least ten times. The CDR3 DNA follows: TGTGCCAGCAGTTCCCTACTCGTCACAGGGGGCGCAGATACGCAGTATTTT. Amino acids: CASSSLLVTGGADTQYF. The chain recombines TRBV6-2 or TRBV6-3 with TRBJ2-3; 9 bases map to TRBD1. The V gene end was trimmed by 4 bases and the J gene end by 4 bases; junction bases not matched to a gene: 12. The CDR3 length is 17 residues. The germline V gene has CDR1 MNHEY and CDR2 SVGEGT.

This clonotype was observed many times. The chain has TRBV28 and TRBJ2-7; D is uncertain. V shed 8 bases and J shed 3 bases, with 8 bases lying between them. The CDR3 contains 11 residues. The germline gives CDR1 MDHEN, CDR2 SYDVKM. The CDR3 region is CASAARYEQYF. The CDR3 bases are TGTGCCAGCGCAGCCCGCTACGAGCAGTACTTC. The complete variable domain, with remaining parts taken from reference TRBV28 and TRBJ2-7, reads DVKVTQSSRYLVKRTGEKVFLECVQDMDHENMFWYRQDPGLGLRLIYFSYDVKMKEKGDIPEGYSVSREKKERFSLILESASTNQTSMYLCASAARYEQYFGPGTRLTVT.

The sample holds many counts of this clonotype. The V gene is TRBV12-3 or TRBV12-4, the J gene TRBJ2-7; 8 bases are a match to TRBD2. The ends lost 3 bases at V and 3 bases at J; junction bases unmatched: 7. The CDR3 extends over 15 amino acids. CDR3 bases: TGTGCCAGCAGTTTTCGGGCGGGGGGTGACTACGAGCAGTACTTC. This translates into CASSFRAGGDYEQYF.

This clonotype was observed at least ten times. The rearrangement joins TRBV10-3 to TRBJ1-1, with D unclear. Germline assignment: CDR1 ENHRY and CDR2 SYGVKD. Trimming left V 6 bases short and J 5 bases short, with 7 bases between. This CDR3 is 11 amino acids long. The CDR3 loop is CAIRGATEAFF. The CDR3 DNA sequence: TGTGCCATCAGAGGTGCGACTGAAGCTTTCTTT.

This clonotype was detected ten times or more. The chain couples TRBV6-2 or TRBV6-3 to TRBJ1-1; D call uncertain. This CDR3 is built from 12 residues. V gave up 5 bases and J gave up 10 bases, with 14 bases separating them. The germline CDR1 and CDR2 sequences are MNHEY and SVGEGT. CDR3: CASSTHQPTAFF. In DNA, the CDR3 is TGTGCCAGCAGTACCCACCAACCCACAGCTTTCTTT.

This clonotype was seen at least ten times. CDR3 coding DNA: TGTGCCTGGAGGGCAGAAAACAGGAACACTGAAGCTTTCTTT. This codes for CAWRAENRNTEAFF. This chain links TRBV30 with TRBJ1-1; D unclear. Germline V gene lookup returns CDR1 GTSNPN and CDR2 SVGIG (reference sequence). The V gene lost 3 bases and the J gene lost 1 base, with 12 bases spanning the gap. The length of the CDR3 is 14 residues. The complete variable domain, with remaining parts taken from reference TRBV30 and TRBJ1-1, reads SQTIHQWPATLVQPVGSPLSLECTVEGTSNPNLYWYRQAAGRGLQLLFYSVGIGQISSEVPQNLSASRPQDRQFILSSKKLLLSDSGFYLCAWRAENRNTEAFFGQGTRLTVV.

The chain uses TRBV12-3 or TRBV12-4 and TRBJ2-7, with 11 positions matching TRBD2. The CDR3 sequence is 15 residues long. V was clipped by 3 bases and J by 6 bases; unmatched bases: 7. The CDR3 protein is CASSFGLAGGSEQYF. CDR3 DNA: TGTGCCAGCAGTTTTGGACTAGCGGGTGGGAGCGAGCAGTACTTC.

This clonotype came up many times. The V call is TRBV28, the J call TRBJ1-2, with D tentatively TRBD1 (6 bases). This CDR3 region has 13 residues. Germline values: CDR1 MDHEN, CDR2 SYDVKM. Here the CDR3 reads CGSGESYNYGYTF. CDR3 nucleotide sequence: TGTGGCTCAGGGGAAAGCTATAACTATGGCTACACCTTC.

The rearrangement joins TRBV30 to TRBJ2-7, with 14 bases matching TRBD2. CDR1 is GTSNPN and CDR2 is SVGIG in the germline V gene (reference sequence). CDR3 length: 15 residues. With V trimmed by 3 bases and J by 7 bases, 8 bases remained unmatched. For the CDR3, the DNA is TGTGCCTGGAGCGAGGGACTAGCGGGAGTGAATGAGCAGTACTTC. Its translation: CAWSEGLAGVNEQYF.

This clonotype was seen many times. J is TRBJ1-1 and V is TRBV7-3; a weak D match, TRBD1 (6 bases). CDR3 length: 14 residues. In germline, CDR1 is SGHTA, CDR2 FQGTGA. The ends were cut back, 1 base at V and 6 bases at J, with 12 bases in the middle. This CDR3 reads CASSLRDKSAEAFF. CDR3 DNA sequence: TGTGCCAGCAGCTTAAGGGACAAGTCGGCTGAAGCTTTCTTT.

This clonotype was seen at least ten times. The rearrangement links TRBV7-2 to TRBJ2-7; 12 bases are a match to TRBD2. The V and J ends lost 5 bases and 2 bases, in that order; junction bases with no gene match: 1. Germline-derived CDR1 and CDR2 are SGHTA and FQGNSA. The length of the CDR3 is 14 residues. The CDR3: CASSPSGGAYEQYF. CDR3 DNA sequence: TGTGCCAGCAGCCCTAGCGGGGGGGCCTACGAGCAGTACTTC. Full variable domain (missing parts from reference TRBV7-2 and TRBJ2-7): GAGVSQSPSNKVTEKGKDVELRCDPISGHTALYWYRQSLGQGLEFLIYFQGNSAPDKSGLPSDRFSAERTGGSVSTLTIQRTQQEDSAVYLCASSPSGGAYEQYFGPGTRLTVT.

The chain carries TRBV7-8 and TRBJ2-7; 9 nucleotides line up with TRBD1. CDR1 SGHVS and CDR2 FQNEAQ come from the germline V gene. V was pared by 1 base and J by 3 bases, with 4 bases of the junction left unmatched. The CDR3 extends over 15 amino acids. The CDR3 spells CASSLETGGIYEQYF. Here the CDR3 DNA reads TGTGCCAGCAGCTTAGAGACAGGGGGAATCTACGAGCAGTACTTC.

This clonotype was detected many times. The chain links TRBV3-1 to TRBJ1-1; a possible D gene is TRBD1 (5 bases). V dropped 6 bases and J dropped 4 bases, with 12 bases sitting between them. Germline-derived CDR1 and CDR2 are LGHDT and YNNKEL (reference sequence). The CDR3 is made up of 13 amino acids. This chain's CDR3 is CASSRRAFTEAFF. The CDR3 region has the DNA TGTGCCAGCAGTCGCAGGGCGTTCACTGAAGCTTTCTTT.

The V gene is TRBV12-5, the J gene TRBJ1-5; D might be TRBD1 (6 bases). The CDR3 spans 15 residues. Germline V lookup: CDR1 LGHNT, CDR2 FRNRAP. V dropped 4 bases and J dropped 6 bases, with 16 bases sitting between them. CDR3 sequence reads: CASGSTTGLGQPQHF. As DNA, the CDR3 is TGTGCTAGTGGTTCGACAACAGGGCTCGGTCAGCCCCAGCATTTT.

This clonotype came up many times. The V and J genes are TRBV12-3 or TRBV12-4 and TRBJ2-4, with 10 bases lining up with TRBD2. The CDR3 is 17 residues long. V was clipped by 5 bases and J by 4 bases; unmatched bases: 11. As DNA, the CDR3 is TGTGCCAGCAGTGAAGACCCCTGGACTAGCGGAAAAAACATTCAGTACTTC. Amino acid sequence: CASSEDPWTSGKNIQYF.

This clonotype was picked up many times. CDR3 amino acids: CASSLAGFSPQHF. The CDR3 DNA sequence: TGTGCCAGCAGTTTAGCAGGTTTTAGTCCCCAGCATTTT. The chain uses TRBV12-3 or TRBV12-4 and TRBJ1-5; D remains unclear. There are 13 residues in the CDR3. Trimming took 0 bases from V and 10 from J, leaving 10 bases between them.

This clonotype came up many times. This chain uses TRBV6-2 or TRBV6-3 with TRBJ2-7; D is unresolved. Germline values: CDR1 MNHEY, CDR2 SVGEGT. This CDR3 comprises 12 residues. The V gene lost 5 bases and the J gene lost 3 bases, with 8 bases spanning the gap. CDR3 protein: CASSIVGYEQYF. As DNA, the CDR3 is TGTGCCAGCAGTATAGTTGGCTACGAGCAGTACTTC.

This clonotype was counted ten times or more. This sequence joins TRBV7-2 and TRBJ2-7; no reliable D call. Germline V CDR1 and CDR2: SGHTA, FQGNSA. The CDR3 contains 15 residues. Deletions cut 2 bases from V and 7 bases from J, with 18 bases between. The CDR3 spells CASSLRAVGELEQYF. Written as DNA, the CDR3 is TGTGCCAGCAGCTTAAGGGCTGTCGGCGAGCTAGAGCAGTACTTC.

This clonotype was detected many times. V usage is TRBV28 and J usage is TRBJ2-7; 9 bases line up with TRBD2. CDR1 and CDR2 (germline): MDHEN, SYDVKM. V gave up 8 bases and J gave up 3 bases; unmatched junction bases: 17. The CDR3 runs to 17 residues. The CDR3 reads CASGITGVAGAFYEQYF. The DNA for the CDR3 is TGTGCCAGCGGAATTACGGGGGTAGCGGGGGCCTTCTACGAGCAGTACTTC. Full variable domain (outside the CDR3, taken from reference TRBV28 and TRBJ2-7): DVKVTQSSRYLVKRTGEKVFLECVQDMDHENMFWYRQDPGLGLRLIYFSYDVKMKEKGDIPEGYSVSREKKERFSLILESASTNQTSMYLCASGITGVAGAFYEQYFGPGTRLTVT.

This clonotype was observed at least ten times. The chain has TRBV12-3 or TRBV12-4 and TRBJ2-7, with D hard to call. This CDR3 is built from 15 residues. V lost 7 bases to trimming and J lost 0 bases, with 16 bases between them. The CDR3 protein is CASTSDLRSSYEQYF. CDR3 in DNA: TGTGCCAGCACTTCCGACCTTAGGAGCTCCTACGAGCAGTACTTC.

This clonotype was found many times. The chain uses TRBV15 and TRBJ1-5; D uncertain. V lost 1 base, J lost 7 bases, and 8 bases lay in between. CDR1 and CDR2 (germline): LNHNV, YYDKDF (reference sequence). The CDR3 spans 13 residues. The CDR3 DNA reads TGTGCCACCAGCAGAGGTGCGGGGCAGCCCCAGCATTTT. It is translated as CATSRGAGQPQHF.